The 17 T cell receptor beta chains presented below share a single source sample, sequenced in a study of blood T cell repertoires in COVID-19. Libraries were prepared by immunoSEQ multiplex PCR; TCRdb keeps only in-frame clonotypes and omits some of them. This table has some 100,000 clones, 65% to 90% appearing once. The sample consisted of PBMCs or T cells enriched from blood (not recorded which). These receptors originate from a woman aged 45-60 years who had recovered from COVID-19.

The chain is built from TRBV28 and TRBJ2-1; D is possibly TRBD2 (6 bases). V dropped 2 bases and J dropped 7 bases, with 9 bases sitting between them. This CDR3 is 13 amino acids long. Germline V gene sequence: CDR1 MDHEN, CDR2 SYDVKM. CDR3 sequence (DNA): TGTGCCAGCAGTTTAGCTGGGGGGAATGAGCAGTTCTTC. Encoded protein: CASSLAGGNEQFF. Drawing the rest from reference TRBV28 and TRBJ2-1, the complete variable domain is DVKVTQSSRYLVKRTGEKVFLECVQDMDHENMFWYRQDPGLGLRLIYFSYDVKMKEKGDIPEGYSVSREKKERFSLILESASTNQTSMYLCASSLAGGNEQFFGPGTRLTVL.

Note on this clone: A read error may account for a junction end that differs from germline. This chain joins TRBV2 and TRBJ1-1, with TRBD1 as a possible D gene (5 bases). This CDR3 is built from 15 residues. Germline CDR1 is SNHLY and CDR2 is FYNNEI. CDR3 sequence: CARSGGRGGNTEAFF. In DNA form, the CDR3 reads TGTGCCAGAAGTGGAGGGAGGGGAGGGAACACTGAAGCTTTCTTT.

The chain has TRBV5-4 and TRBJ2-5; D call uncertain. Germline V gives CDR1 SGHNT, CDR2 YYREEE (reference sequence). The CDR3 is 12 amino acids. V lost 5 bases, J lost 1 base, and 6 bases lay in between. The CDR3 protein is CASSSSQETQYF. The CDR3 coding sequence is TGTGCCAGCAGTTCGAGCCAAGAGACCCAGTACTTC. Filled out from reference TRBV5-4 and TRBJ2-5, the complete variable domain reads ETGVTQSPTHLIKTRGQQVTLRCSSQSGHNTVSWYQQALGQGPQFIFQYYREEENGRGNFPPRFSGLQFPNYSSELNVNALELDDSALYLCASSSSQETQYFGPGTRLLVL.

The chain uses TRBV5-4 and TRBJ2-1; 7 positions agree with TRBD2. CDR3 length: 15 amino acids. From germline, CDR1 is SGHNT and CDR2 YYREEE (reference sequence). Trimming cost V 3 bases and J 2 bases; bases outside gene matches: 5. DNA of the CDR3: TGTGCCAGCAGCTGGCAGGCGGGGGCCTACAATGAGCAGTTCTTC. It yields the protein CASSWQAGAYNEQFF.

The chain uses TRBV18 and TRBJ1-5; D gene ambiguous. Germline loops: CDR1 KGHSH, CDR2 LQKENI. V lost 4 bases and J 0 bases, leaving 16 bases between the germline ends. The CDR3 has 17 residues. The CDR3 bases are TGTGCCAGCTCACAAAAGCAGGCAGCTAATAGCAATCAGCCCCAGCATTTT. It specifies CASSQKQAANSNQPQHF.

A few counts support this clone. V usage is TRBV3-1 (or the pseudogene TRBV3-2) and J usage is TRBJ2-7, with 9 bases matching TRBD1. The junction had 10 bases not matched to a gene; V was cut back by 4 bases and J by 6 bases. Germline assignment: CDR1 LGHDT and CDR2 YNNKEL (reference sequence). The CDR3 runs 15 residues. This CDR3 reads CASSPTLTGGGEQYF. The CDR3 coding sequence is TGTGCCAGCAGCCCGACTCTGACAGGGGGTGGCGAGCAGTACTTC.

The chain uses TRBV9 and TRBJ2-3; D gene ambiguous. CDR1 and CDR2 from the germline V gene are SGDLS and YYNGEE. This CDR3 comprises 13 residues. V lost 4 bases to trimming and J lost 1 base, with 7 bases between them. CDR3 loop: CASSKIGTDTQYF. For the CDR3, the DNA is TGTGCCAGCAGCAAGATAGGCACAGATACGCAGTATTTT.

The V gene is TRBV2, the J gene TRBJ2-1; the D is unclear. With 2 bases removed from V and 5 bases from J, the gap between germline ends came to 7 bases. The CDR3 is 13 residues long. Per germline, CDR1 SNHLY and CDR2 FYNNEI. For the CDR3, the DNA is TGTGCCAGCAGTGAATTTTCTAACAATGAGCAGTTCTTC. It is translated as CASSEFSNNEQFF.

This clone was seen once. The chain joins TRBV2 to TRBJ1-4; possibly TRBD1 for D (6 bases). Germline-derived CDR1 and CDR2 are SNHLY and FYNNEI. The CDR3 consists of 11 residues. Trimming removed 8 bases at V and 10 bases at J, with 11 bases between. The CDR3 DNA is TGTGCCAGCCCTGGGGGCGGAAAACTGTTTTTT. This gives the protein CASPGGGKLFF.

This chain joins TRBV4-2 and TRBJ2-7, with TRBD2 matching over 11 bases. Losses at the gene ends were 0 bases for V and 3 bases for J; bases not matched to a gene: 7. The CDR3 runs to 17 residues. The germline V gene has CDR1 LGHNA and CDR2 YNFKEQ. CDR3 amino acids: CASSQEMGTSGNYEQYF. The CDR3, as DNA: TGTGCCAGCAGCCAAGAGATGGGGACTAGCGGTAACTACGAGCAGTACTTC.

This chain links TRBV4-1 with TRBJ1-1; weak D call: TRBD1 (5 bases). Germline CDR1 is MGHRA and CDR2 is YSYEKL. Trimming stripped 3 bases from V and 6 bases from J, with 11 bases between. The CDR3 loop spans 13 amino acids. The CDR3 bases are TGCGCCAGCAGCCAGGGGGGGGAGGCTGAAGCTTTCTTT. Translated, it gives CASSQGGEAEAFF.

This clone was seen a single time. The chain has TRBV19 and TRBJ1-4; 7 bases are a match to TRBD1. J lost 4 bases, V lost 8 bases, and 4 bases had no gene match. The germline V gene has CDR1 LNHDA and CDR2 SQIVND (reference sequence). The length of the CDR3 is 13 residues. CDR3: CASGGTVNEKLFF. In DNA, the CDR3 is TGTGCCAGTGGGGGGACAGTTAATGAAAAACTGTTTTTT.

The CDR3 loop reads CASSTDPLQGMNTEAFF. CDR3 in DNA: TGTGCCAGTAGTACCGACCCCTTACAGGGGATGAACACTGAAGCTTTCTTT. This chain connects TRBV19 to TRBJ1-1, with TRBD1 matching over 7 bases. Germline assignment: CDR1 LNHDA and CDR2 SQIVND (reference sequence). CDR3 length: 17 amino acids. V lost 4 bases and J lost 0; bases outside the gene matches: 11.

V is TRBV6-4 and J is TRBJ1-1, with 8 bases fitting TRBD1. The germline CDR1 and CDR2 sequences are MRHNA and SNTAGT. The V gene end was trimmed by 4 bases and the J gene end by 5 bases; junction bases not matched to a gene: 6. This CDR3 is 14 amino acids long. The CDR3 nucleotides read TGTGCCAGCAGTGGCCAGACAGGGGATACTGAAGCTTTCTTT. Translated, it gives CASSGQTGDTEAFF.

The J gene is TRBJ2-7, the V gene TRBV15; 8 positions match TRBD1. Germline V gene data show CDR1 as LNHNV and CDR2 as YYDKDF (reference sequence). The trim removed 5 bases at V and 5 bases at J, leaving 14 bases unmatched. The CDR3 is made up of 16 amino acids. The CDR3 loop reads CATSPQGQARRDEQYF. CDR3 in DNA: TGTGCCACCAGCCCCCAGGGACAGGCCCGCCGGGACGAGCAGTACTTC.

J is TRBJ2-2 and V is TRBV5-1; 9 nucleotides align to TRBD2. Germline CDR1 is SGHRS and CDR2 is YFSETQ. Losses at the gene ends were 4 bases for V and 1 base for J; bases not matched to a gene: 2. This CDR3 spans 15 amino acids. The CDR3 bases are TGCGCCAGCAGCATAGCGGGGGAGAACACCGGGGAGCTGTTTTTT. Its translation: CASSIAGENTGELFF.

The chain combines TRBV5-1 with TRBJ2-1, with TRBD1 matching over 7 bases. Germline lookup yields CDR1 SGHRS and CDR2 YFSETQ. The CDR3 spans 16 residues. Trimming cost V 4 bases and J 6 bases; bases outside gene matches: 13. DNA of the CDR3: TGCGCCAGCAGCAATGAAGAACGGACAGGAATCAATGAGCAGTTCTTC. The encoded protein is CASSNEERTGINEQFF. Full variable domain (missing parts from reference TRBV5-1 and TRBJ2-1): KAGVTQTPRYLIKTRGQQVTLSCSPISGHRSVSWYQQTPGQGLQFLFEYFSETQRNKGNFPGRFSGRQFSNSRSEMNVSTLELGDSALYLCASSNEERTGINEQFFGPGTRLTVL.